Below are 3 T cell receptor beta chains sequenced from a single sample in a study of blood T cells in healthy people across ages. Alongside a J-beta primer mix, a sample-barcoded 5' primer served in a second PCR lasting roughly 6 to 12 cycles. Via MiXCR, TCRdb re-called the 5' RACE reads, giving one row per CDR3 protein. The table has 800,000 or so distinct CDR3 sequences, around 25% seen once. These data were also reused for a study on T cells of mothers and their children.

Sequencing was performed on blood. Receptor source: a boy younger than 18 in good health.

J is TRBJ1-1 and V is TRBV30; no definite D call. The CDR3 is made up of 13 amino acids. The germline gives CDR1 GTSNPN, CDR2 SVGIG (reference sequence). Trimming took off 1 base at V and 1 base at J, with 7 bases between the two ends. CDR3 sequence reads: CAWSGWQNTEAFF. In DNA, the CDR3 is TGTGCCTGGAGTGGTTGGCAGAACACTGAAGCTTTCTTT.

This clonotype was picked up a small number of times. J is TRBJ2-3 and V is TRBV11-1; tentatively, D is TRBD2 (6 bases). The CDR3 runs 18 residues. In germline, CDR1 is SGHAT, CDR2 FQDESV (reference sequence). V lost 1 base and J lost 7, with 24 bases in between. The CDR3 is CASSLGPLRDSAMYTQYF. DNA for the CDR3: TGTGCCAGCAGCTTAGGGCCCCTCCGGGACTCCGCGATGTATACGCAGTATTTT.

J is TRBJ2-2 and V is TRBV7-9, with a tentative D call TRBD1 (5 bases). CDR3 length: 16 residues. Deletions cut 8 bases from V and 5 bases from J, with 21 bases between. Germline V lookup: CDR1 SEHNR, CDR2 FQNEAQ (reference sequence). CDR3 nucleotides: TGTGCCAGCGGGCCTCTGACAGAAGCGCGAACCGGGGAGCTGTTTTTT. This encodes CASGPLTEARTGELFF.